This T cell receptor (beta chain) was found in a study of human T cells and chemical hapten exposure. The overall study: Cases of alopecia areata, totalis or universalis occurred in a predominantly female patient group.

Germline-derived CDR1 and CDR2 are SGHTA and FQGNSA. The CDR3 sequence is 14 residues long. V lost 2 bases and J lost 4, with 8 bases in between. Time point here: patch test 2, 6 weeks after DPC sensitization. Sample treatment: therapeutic diphenylcyclopropenone sensitization with weekly scalp DPC. Blood sampling preceded each patch test application. This clonotype appeared many times. TCRdb re-derived calls from the RACE reads in MiXCR, one entry per CDR3 protein. This table has 65,000 to 100,000 distinct CDR3 sequences, 6% to 8.5% appearing once. The specimen was whole blood, collected in connection with sensitization to the hapten diphenylcyclopropenone (DPC). This sequence originates from a woman aged 25 to 39 with alopecia areata. Some clones in this sample may be carry-over from other donors' samples. The genes are TRBV7-2 and TRBJ1-4; the D gene is possibly TRBD1 (5 bases). This chain's CDR3 is CASSLQGLNEKLFF. The CDR3 nucleotides read TGTGCCAGCAGCTTACAGGGTCTTAATGAAAAACTGTTTTTT.